Listed below are T cell receptor beta chains from one sample, sequenced in a study of neurological immune-mediated disorders. Each CDR3 protein gets one entry after TCRdb re-called the 5' RACE reads with MiXCR. This sample yields about 33,000 distinct CDR3 sequences, of which roughly an eighth are seen a single time; approximately 2.3% belongs to the top ten. Sequencing was carried out using PBMCs. The receptor set was obtained from a woman aged 35 to 49 in good health. Each CDR3 is given with its conserved first and last residue. D genes are given only for firm matches. Some rows have no size entry. The others give once, few or many, or a class for an expanded clone.

J: TRBJ2-3; V: TRBV5-6; D: -; size: many; DNA: TGTGCCAGCAGCTCCCCGGCGGTGAGCACAGATACGCAGTATTTT; CDR3: CASSSPAVSTDTQYF
J: TRBJ2-1; V: TRBV29-1; D: TRBD1; size: many; DNA: TGCAGCGTTGGGGACAGTCTAAACAATGAGCAGTTCTTC; CDR3: CSVGDSLNNEQFF
J: TRBJ2-7; V: TRBV29-1; D: -; size: many; DNA: TGCAGCGTAGGGGACGGCCCCTACGAGCAGTACTTC; CDR3: CSVGDGPYEQYF
J: TRBJ2-2; V: TRBV20-1; D: TRBD2; size: medium-sized; DNA: TGCAGTGCGGCCGGGGGGGGAGACACCGGGGAGCTGTTTTTT; CDR3: CSAAGGGDTGELFF
J: TRBJ1-1; V: TRBV6-5; D: -; size: -; DNA: TGTGCCAGCAGTTACTTATGGAACACTGAAGCTTTCTTT; CDR3: CASSYLWNTEAFF
J: TRBJ1-2; V: TRBV5-1; D: -; size: medium-sized; DNA: TGCGCCAGCAGCTTGGCCCCGGGCAGGGCCAACTATGGCTACACCTTC; CDR3: CASSLAPGRANYGYTF
J: TRBJ2-2; V: TRBV2; D: -; size: many; DNA: TGTGCCAGCAGTGGAACTCCCGCGAACACCGGGGAGCTGTTTTTT; CDR3: CASSGTPANTGELFF
J: TRBJ2-4; V: TRBV4-2; D: TRBD1; size: many; DNA: TGTGCCAGCAGCCATTTGGGACAGGTATCGGAGCTAGCCAAAAACATTCAGTACTTC; CDR3: CASSHLGQVSELAKNIQYF
J: TRBJ1-5; V: TRBV7-2; D: -; size: once; DNA: TGTGCCAGCAGCCTAAGGGGCAATCAGCCCCAGCATTTC; CDR3: CASSLRGNQPQHF
J: TRBJ2-1; V: TRBV12-3/TRBV12-4; D: -; size: -; DNA: TGTGCCAGCAGTTTAGCGCCAGGAAACTACAATGAGCAGTTCTTC; CDR3: CASSLAPGNYNEQFF
J: TRBJ1-2; V: TRBV7-2; D: -; size: many; DNA: TGTGCCAGCAGCCACTACACAGGGTCTGGCTACACCTTC; CDR3: CASSHYTGSGYTF
J: TRBJ2-3; V: TRBV7-2; D: -; size: many; DNA: TGTGCCAGCAGCTTAAGTGATACGCAGTATTTT; CDR3: CASSLSDTQYF
J: TRBJ1-2; V: TRBV6-5; D: -; size: many; DNA: TGTGCCAGCAGTTATACAGGGACATATGGCTACACCTTC; CDR3: CASSYTGTYGYTF
J: TRBJ1-2; V: TRBV7-2; D: -; size: many; DNA: TGTGCCAGCAGCCCCCCCGGGGGGGGTGGCTACACCTTC; CDR3: CASSPPGGGGYTF
J: TRBJ1-1; V: TRBV20-1; D: -; size: many; DNA: TGCAGTGCAAATGGCGGGTCTATGGGCACTGAAGCTTTCTTT; CDR3: CSANGGSMGTEAFF
J: TRBJ2-7; V: TRBV20-1; D: TRBD1; size: many; DNA: TGCAGCCTCGGGACAGGGTGGAACGAGCAGTACTTC; CDR3: CSLGTGWNEQYF
J: TRBJ2-2; V: TRBV24-1; D: -; size: few; DNA: TGTGCCGCCCGCAGGGGGAGGGCCTCCGCCGGGGAGCTGTTTTTT; CDR3: CAARRGRASAGELFF
J: TRBJ2-5; V: TRBV9; D: TRBD1; size: many; DNA: TGTGCCAGCAGCCAGAGACAGGGGGAATTGGGAGAGACCCAGTACTTC; CDR3: CASSQRQGELGETQYF
J: TRBJ1-5; V: TRBV4-3; D: -; size: many; DNA: TGCGCCAGCAGCCAAGATCGGGCATCTCAGCCCCAGCATTTT; CDR3: CASSQDRASQPQHF
J: TRBJ1-1; V: TRBV20-1; D: -; size: many; DNA: TGCAGTGCTAGAGATGTCCGGGAGAACACTGAAGCTTTCTTT; CDR3: CSARDVRENTEAFF
J: TRBJ2-5; V: TRBV20-1; D: -; size: many; DNA: TGCAGTGCTCCGCGCCAGGGGCCCGGGGAGACCCAGTACTTC; CDR3: CSAPRQGPGETQYF
J: TRBJ2-7; V: TRBV5-8; D: TRBD1; size: many; DNA: TGTGCCAGCAGCCCACGGGACAGGGGTTACGAGCAGTACTTC; CDR3: CASSPRDRGYEQYF
J: TRBJ2-1; V: TRBV5-1; D: TRBD2; size: many; DNA: TGCGCCAGCAGCCGTACTAGCGGCTCCTACAATGAGCAGTTCTTC; CDR3: CASSRTSGSYNEQFF
J: TRBJ2-1; V: TRBV20-1; D: -; size: many; DNA: TGCAGTGCTAGAGATAACAATTACAATGAGCAGTTCTTC; CDR3: CSARDNNYNEQFF
J: TRBJ1-1; V: TRBV9; D: -; size: many; DNA: TGTGCCAGCAGCGTGAAGGGGAACACTGAAGCTTTCTTT; CDR3: CASSVKGNTEAFF
J: TRBJ1-1; V: TRBV6-2/TRBV6-3; D: -; size: few; DNA: TGTGCCAGCAGTCCCACAGTGAACACTGAAGCTTTCTTT; CDR3: CASSPTVNTEAFF
J: TRBJ1-2; V: TRBV18; D: -; size: many; DNA: TGTGCCAGCTCACCTGGGGGCGGGCGGAACCCCACCCCAGGCTACACCTTC; CDR3: CASSPGGGRNPTPGYTF